The rows below give T cell receptor beta chains drawn from one sample of a study of CD8 T cells in Susac syndrome. TCRdb re-analysed the immunoSEQ multiplex PCR reads in MiXCR, keeping a single row per CDR3 protein. The table includes 150,000 to 180,000 distinct CDR3 sequences, less than 97% detected once. Sequencing was performed on CD8+ T cells from PBMCs. These receptors came from a human donor with multiple sclerosis. Both conserved end residues are part of each CDR3. A D gene is named only where the DNA matches it firmly. Some rows have no size entry. The others give once, few or many, or a class for an expanded clone.

j_gene: TRBJ2-5; v_gene: TRBV12-3/TRBV12-4; d_gene: TRBD2; abundance: NA; CDR3nt: TGTGCCAGCAGTAAAGGGCTAGCGGGGACACAAGAGACCCAGTACTTC; CDR3aa: CASSKGLAGTQETQYF
j_gene: TRBJ2-1; v_gene: TRBV11-2; d_gene: NA; abundance: NA; CDR3nt: TGTGCCAGCAGCCCAGGGGTCTCCTACAATGAGCAGTTCTTC; CDR3aa: CASSPGVSYNEQFF
j_gene: TRBJ2-6; v_gene: TRBV30; d_gene: TRBD1; abundance: NA; CDR3nt: TGTGCCACTACACCCGGGACAGGGGCTGGGGCCAACGTCCTGACTTTC; CDR3aa: CATTPGTGAGANVLTF
j_gene: TRBJ2-6; v_gene: TRBV29-1; d_gene: NA; abundance: NA; CDR3nt: TGCAGCGTTACGGCCCCTGGGGCCAACGTCCTGACTTTC; CDR3aa: CSVTAPGANVLTF
j_gene: TRBJ2-1; v_gene: TRBV12-3/TRBV12-4; d_gene: NA; abundance: NA; CDR3nt: TGTGCCAGCAGTTTAACCCTGGGTATTTATGAGCAGTTCTTC; CDR3aa: CASSLTLGIYEQFF
j_gene: TRBJ2-1; v_gene: TRBV11-2; d_gene: NA; abundance: NA; CDR3nt: TGTGCCAGCAGCTTAGTCCCCCTCGACACGGGTGAGCAGTTCTTC; CDR3aa: CASSLVPLDTGEQFF
j_gene: TRBJ2-3; v_gene: TRBV27; d_gene: TRBD1; abundance: NA; CDR3nt: TGTGCCAGCACCACGCTTTCGACAGGGGGAGTCACAGATACGCAGTATTTT; CDR3aa: CASTTLSTGGVTDTQYF
j_gene: TRBJ2-7; v_gene: TRBV15; d_gene: TRBD1; abundance: NA; CDR3nt: TGTGCCACCAGCGGAAGGGGCCAGGGGGCCCGGTCCTACGAGCAGTACTTC; CDR3aa: CATSGRGQGARSYEQYF
j_gene: TRBJ1-1; v_gene: TRBV30; d_gene: NA; abundance: NA; CDR3nt: TGTGCCTGGAGTGTCGGGACGGAGGCTTTCTTT; CDR3aa: CAWSVGTEAFF
j_gene: TRBJ2-4; v_gene: TRBV27; d_gene: NA; abundance: NA; CDR3nt: TGTGCCAGCAGTTTACGGGGGGCGCTAACCAAAAACATTCAGTACTTC; CDR3aa: CASSLRGALTKNIQYF
j_gene: TRBJ2-5; v_gene: TRBV13; d_gene: NA; abundance: once; CDR3nt: TGTGCCAGCAGCTCGGAGGGGGAGGAATTGGAGACCCAGTACTTC; CDR3aa: CASSSEGEELETQYF
j_gene: TRBJ2-7; v_gene: TRBV29-1; d_gene: NA; abundance: NA; CDR3nt: TGCAGCGTGCGGGACGCCAACTCCTACGAGCAGTACTTC; CDR3aa: CSVRDANSYEQYF
j_gene: TRBJ1-5; v_gene: TRBV20-1; d_gene: NA; abundance: NA; CDR3nt: TGCAGTGCTAGAGATCGGGCAGGCGGGTACAATCAGCCCCAGCATTTT; CDR3aa: CSARDRAGGYNQPQHF
j_gene: TRBJ1-6; v_gene: TRBV3-1; d_gene: NA; abundance: NA; CDR3nt: TGTGCCAGCAGCCAAAGCAGGGCCAATACCTATAATTCACCCCTCCACTTT; CDR3aa: CASSQSRANTYNSPLHF
j_gene: TRBJ2-7; v_gene: TRBV5-1; d_gene: TRBD2; abundance: NA; CDR3nt: TGCGCCAGCAGCTTGGGCCCGAGGGGAGGGGACGAGCAGTACTTC; CDR3aa: CASSLGPRGGDEQYF
j_gene: TRBJ1-3; v_gene: TRBV30; d_gene: TRBD1; abundance: NA; CDR3nt: TGTGCCTGGACCGCACCGGGACAGGATAGTCGAAACACCATATATTTT; CDR3aa: CAWTAPGQDSRNTIYF
j_gene: TRBJ2-1; v_gene: TRBV4-1; d_gene: NA; abundance: NA; CDR3nt: TGCGCCAGCAGCCGTCCCCGGGGGATCACCTACAATGAGCAGTTCTTC; CDR3aa: CASSRPRGITYNEQFF
j_gene: TRBJ1-2; v_gene: TRBV28; d_gene: NA; abundance: NA; CDR3nt: TGTGCCAGCAGGCCATTGGGTCACGGCTACACCTTC; CDR3aa: CASRPLGHGYTF
j_gene: TRBJ1-3; v_gene: TRBV20-1; d_gene: NA; abundance: NA; CDR3nt: TGCAGTGCCCGGGAGGCCCTGAACTCTGGAAACACCATATATTTT; CDR3aa: CSAREALNSGNTIYF
j_gene: TRBJ1-2; v_gene: TRBV9; d_gene: TRBD1; abundance: NA; CDR3nt: TGTGCCAGCCGGGGGCAGGGGGCGAATTACTATGGCTACACCTTC; CDR3aa: CASRGQGANYYGYTF
j_gene: TRBJ2-3; v_gene: TRBV24-1; d_gene: NA; abundance: NA; CDR3nt: TGTGCCACCAGTGACAAATCGGAAGATACGCAGTATTTT; CDR3aa: CATSDKSEDTQYF
j_gene: TRBJ2-5; v_gene: TRBV12-5; d_gene: NA; abundance: NA; CDR3nt: TGTGCTAGTGGCCCCCCGGAGACCCAGTACTTC; CDR3aa: CASGPPETQYF
j_gene: TRBJ1-2; v_gene: TRBV12-3/TRBV12-4; d_gene: TRBD1; abundance: NA; CDR3nt: TGTGCCAGCAGTTCCGGGACAGCGGTTCGCTATGGCTACACCTTC; CDR3aa: CASSSGTAVRYGYTF
j_gene: TRBJ1-5; v_gene: TRBV27; d_gene: TRBD1; abundance: NA; CDR3nt: TGTGCCAGCAGTCTGACAGGGGGCGAGCAGCCCCAGCATTTT; CDR3aa: CASSLTGGEQPQHF
j_gene: TRBJ1-6; v_gene: TRBV3-1; d_gene: TRBD1; abundance: NA; CDR3nt: TGTGCCAGCAGATCAGGAACGGCAGGGGGGGGTTCACCCCTCCACTTT; CDR3aa: CASRSGTAGGGSPLHF